This T cell receptor (beta chain) was recorded in a study of blood T cell repertoires in COVID-19. Study background: Samples taken during acute and convalescent COVID-19 were collected in the United States, Italy and Spain.

This CDR3 contains 14 residues. The V end was cut by 3 bases, the J end by 4 bases, with 12 bases between. The V gene's germline CDR1 is KGHSH and CDR2 LQKENI. Authors' analysis steps: Reference gene primers were amplified, and this amplification served to estimate nucleated cell counts. TCRdb keeps only in-frame clones here, not all; method: immunoSEQ multiplex PCR. The V and J calls and clone size were taken over from that table, and D and trimming were inferred from the DNA. The sample yields about 140,000 clones, roughly 81% seen once. Living in 24 US areas, the participants were between about 18 and 95 years of age. Participants' reported clinical history set cohort assignment.

The chain combines TRBV18 with TRBJ1-2; weak D call: TRBD1 (6 bases). Sequenced material: PBMCs or T cells enriched from blood (not recorded which). The clonotype comes from a woman in her fifties or sixties with acute COVID-19. The CDR3 is CASSPRTESYGYTF. The CDR3 bases are TGTGCCAGCTCACCCCGGACAGAGTCCTATGGCTACACCTTC.